The TCR beta chain under discussion was sequenced for a study of beta chain features in type 1 diabetes. Study at large: Examination spanned around 110 million sorted cells from all samples. Regarding the study as a whole: There was a moderate but significant shortening of TCRB CDR3s in all four CD4+ subsets of Type 1 diabetes patients.

The germline V gene encodes CDR1 SGDLS and CDR2 YYNGEE. The CDR3 is made up of 12 amino acids. Between the trimmed V and J ends, which lost 3 bases and 4 bases, there was a span of 5 bases. As regards this clone: Its antigen remains unidentified. Distinct nucleotide sequences in the sample also encode this CDR3.

Over 95% purity was reached by all sorted populations. Expressed TCRB transcripts were sequenced because the isolated RNA had all been reverse transcribed beforehand. Sequencing was performed with immunoSEQ multiplex PCR; in TCRdb, only in-frame clones are kept and a portion is missing. The sample carries 330,000 or so clones, around a fifth recorded once. Sequencing input: naive CD4+ T cells from blood. This TCR came from a woman younger than 30 in good health. The rearrangement joins TRBV9 to TRBJ2-1; D call uncertain. As DNA, the CDR3 is TGTGCCAGCAGCGCCCTTTACAATGAGCAGTTCTTC. Translation gives CASSALYNEQFF.